This record looks at one TCR beta chain sequence and its context. The record originates from a study of T cell responses to AZD1222 COVID-19 vaccine. V lost 1 base and J lost 3, with 13 bases in between. Germline CDR1 KGHSH, CDR2 LQKENI. The length of the CDR3 is 15 residues. Assay: immunoSEQ multiplex PCR; the TCRdb copy retains only in-frame clones and omits some. The table shows around 180,000 clones, with 88% occurring only once. The sample was peripheral blood, taken on day 0 of AZD1222 vaccination. V is TRBV18 and J is TRBJ2-7, with D perhaps TRBD1 (5 bases). The TCR originated in an adult in good health. As DNA, the CDR3 is TGTGCCAGCTCACCACGTCCGACAGCCGTCTACGAGCAGTACTTC. This encodes CASSPRPTAVYEQYF.